This T cell receptor (beta chain) comes out of a study of post-analysis software for immune sequencing data. Study conclusions and caveats: Patients used several TRBV segments, including TRBV5-6, TRBV5-1 and TRBV20-1, more often than controls.

TCR beta cDNA libraries included unique molecular identifiers. TCRdb fed the PCR reads into MiXCR, producing one record per CDR3 protein. This sample has hundreds of thousands of distinct CDR3 sequences, with about 27% found just once. In its sample, this clonotype was seen many times. Its antigen is as yet unknown. This CDR3 has 11 residues. CDR1 is SNHLY and CDR2 is FYNNEI in the germline V gene. V lost 3 bases and J lost 4, with 1 base in between. The TCR sequence derives from a girl aged 5-17 years with multiple sclerosis. The chain carries TRBV2 and TRBJ2-1; no firm D call. Sequenced sample: blood. CDR3 nucleotides: TGTGCCAGCAGTGATTACAATGAGCAGTTCTTC. Residues: CASSDYNEQFF.